This T cell receptor (beta chain) is from a study of T cells in Graves' hyperthyroidism and ophthalmopathy. Study-wide results and caveats: Blood samples included most of the expanded thyroid clonotypes exceeding 0.001. Ophthalmopathy, as predicted by the model, came a median roughly 6.3 months after the prediction.

This clonotype was detected ten times or more. Its antigen is unknown. CDR1 is DFQATT, CDR2 SNEGSKA, per germline (reference sequence). Trimming took off 3 bases at V and 0 bases at J, with 17 bases between the two ends. This CDR3 has 16 amino acids. Amplification targeted TCR beta CDR3 regions from RNA transcripts. In the first-round RT-PCR of the TCR CDR3, the HTBI primer set was used. TCRdb processed the multiplex PCR reads anew with MiXCR; each CDR3 protein has one entry. Of about 840,000 distinct CDR3 sequences listed, about two fifths are singletons. The TCR originated in a man aged 18 to 29 with Graves' hyperthyroidism. V gene TRBV20-1 combines with J gene TRBJ1-1; D possibly corresponds to TRBD1 (6 bases). The sample consisted of blood. In nucleotides, the CDR3 is TGCAGTGCTAGTCACCCTGGCGGACAGATGAACACTGAAGCTTTCTTT. Protein sequence: CSASHPGGQMNTEAFF.